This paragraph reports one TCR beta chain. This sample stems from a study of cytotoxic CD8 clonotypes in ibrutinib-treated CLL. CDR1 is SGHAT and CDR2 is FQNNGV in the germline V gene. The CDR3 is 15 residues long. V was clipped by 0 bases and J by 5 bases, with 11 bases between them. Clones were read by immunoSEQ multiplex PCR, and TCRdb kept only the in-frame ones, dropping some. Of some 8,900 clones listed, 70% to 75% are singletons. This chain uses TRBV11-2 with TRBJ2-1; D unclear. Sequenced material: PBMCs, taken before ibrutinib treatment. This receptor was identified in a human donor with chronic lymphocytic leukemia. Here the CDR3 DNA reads TGTGCCAGCAGCTTAGATGTCGCGCCTAACAATGAGCAGTTCTTC. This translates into CASSLDVAPNNEQFF.